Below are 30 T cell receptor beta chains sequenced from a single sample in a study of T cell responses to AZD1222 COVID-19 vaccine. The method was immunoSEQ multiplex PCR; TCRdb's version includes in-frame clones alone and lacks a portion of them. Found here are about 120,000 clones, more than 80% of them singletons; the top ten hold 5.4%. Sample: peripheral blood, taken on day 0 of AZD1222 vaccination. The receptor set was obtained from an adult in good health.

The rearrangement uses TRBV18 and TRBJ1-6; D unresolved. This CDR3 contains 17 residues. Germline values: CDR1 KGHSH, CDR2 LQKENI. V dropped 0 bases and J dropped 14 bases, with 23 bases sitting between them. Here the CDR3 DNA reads TGTGCCAGCTCACCACCGGTCGGAGGGTCAAAAACAAATGCCCTCCACTTT. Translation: CASSPPVGGSKTNALHF.

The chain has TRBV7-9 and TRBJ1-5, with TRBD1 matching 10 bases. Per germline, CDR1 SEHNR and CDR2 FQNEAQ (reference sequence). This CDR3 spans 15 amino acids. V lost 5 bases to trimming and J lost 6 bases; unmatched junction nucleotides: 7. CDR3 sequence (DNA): TGTGCCAGCAGCAAGGACAGGGGGGGGAGTCAGCCCCAGCATTTT. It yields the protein CASSKDRGGSQPQHF. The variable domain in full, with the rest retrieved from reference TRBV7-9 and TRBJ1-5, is DTGVSQNPRHKITKRGQNVTFRCDPISEHNRLYWYRQTLGQGPEFLTYFQNEAQLEKSRLLSDRFSAERPKGSFSTLEIQRTEQGDSAMYLCASSKDRGGSQPQHFGDGTRLSIL.

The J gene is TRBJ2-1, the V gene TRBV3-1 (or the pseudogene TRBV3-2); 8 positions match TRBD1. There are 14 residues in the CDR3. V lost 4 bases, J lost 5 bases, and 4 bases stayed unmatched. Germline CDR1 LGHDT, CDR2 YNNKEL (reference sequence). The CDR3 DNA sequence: TGTGCCAGCAGCCGGACAGGGATCAACAATGAGCAGTTCTTC. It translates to CASSRTGINNEQFF.

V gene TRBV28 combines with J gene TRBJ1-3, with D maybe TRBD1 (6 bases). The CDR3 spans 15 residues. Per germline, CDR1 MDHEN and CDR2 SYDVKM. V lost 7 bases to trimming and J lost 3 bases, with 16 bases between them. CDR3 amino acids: CASIRPGAGGNTIYF. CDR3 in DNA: TGTGCCAGCATCCGCCCGGGGGCTGGTGGAAACACCATATATTTT.

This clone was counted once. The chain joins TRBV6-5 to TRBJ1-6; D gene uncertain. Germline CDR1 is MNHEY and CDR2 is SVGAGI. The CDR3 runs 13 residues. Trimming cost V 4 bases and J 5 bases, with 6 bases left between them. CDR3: CASSSYNNSPLHF. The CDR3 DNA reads TGTGCCAGCAGTTCCTACAATAATTCACCCCTCCACTTT.

CDR3 protein: CAISKAMNTEAFF. The CDR3 region has the DNA TGTGCCATCTCCAAGGCTATGAACACTGAAGCTTTCTTT. J is TRBJ1-1 and V is TRBV10-3; D gene ambiguous. The germline V and J ends were trimmed by 8 bases and 0 bases, with 10 bases remaining between them. From germline, CDR1 is ENHRY and CDR2 SYGVKD. The CDR3 has 13 amino acids.

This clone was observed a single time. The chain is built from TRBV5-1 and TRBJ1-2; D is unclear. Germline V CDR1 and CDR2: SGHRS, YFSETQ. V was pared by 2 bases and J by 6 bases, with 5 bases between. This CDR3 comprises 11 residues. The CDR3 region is CASSFGDGYTF. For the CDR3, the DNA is TGCGCCAGCAGCTTCGGGGATGGCTACACCTTC.

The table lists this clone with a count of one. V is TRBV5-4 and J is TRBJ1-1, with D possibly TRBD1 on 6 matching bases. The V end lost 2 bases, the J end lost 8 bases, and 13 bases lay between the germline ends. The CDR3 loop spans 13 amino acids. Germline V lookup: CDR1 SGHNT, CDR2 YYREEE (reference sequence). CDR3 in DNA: TGTGCCAGCAGCTTAGAGGGGGGCCGAGAAGCTTTCTTT. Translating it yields CASSLEGGREAFF.

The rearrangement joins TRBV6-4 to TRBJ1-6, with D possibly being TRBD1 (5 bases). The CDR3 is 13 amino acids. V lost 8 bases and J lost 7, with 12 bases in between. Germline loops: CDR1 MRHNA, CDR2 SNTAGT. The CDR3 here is CASRWDLNSPLHF. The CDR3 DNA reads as TGTGCCAGCCGGTGGGACCTGAATTCACCCCTCCACTTT.

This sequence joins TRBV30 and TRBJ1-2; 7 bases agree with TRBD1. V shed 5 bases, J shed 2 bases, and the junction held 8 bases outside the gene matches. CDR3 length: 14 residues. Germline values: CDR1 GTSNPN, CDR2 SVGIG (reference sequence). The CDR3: CAWQGVELNYGYTF. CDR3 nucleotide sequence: TGTGCCTGGCAGGGGGTAGAACTCAACTATGGCTACACCTTC.

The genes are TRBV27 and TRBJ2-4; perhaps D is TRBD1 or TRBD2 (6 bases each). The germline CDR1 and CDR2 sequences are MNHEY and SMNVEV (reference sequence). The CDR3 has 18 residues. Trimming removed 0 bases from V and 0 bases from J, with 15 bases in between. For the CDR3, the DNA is TGTGCCAGCAGTTTATCGAGGGGCGGGACAAAAGCCAAAAACATTCAGTACTTC. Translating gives CASSLSRGGTKAKNIQYF.

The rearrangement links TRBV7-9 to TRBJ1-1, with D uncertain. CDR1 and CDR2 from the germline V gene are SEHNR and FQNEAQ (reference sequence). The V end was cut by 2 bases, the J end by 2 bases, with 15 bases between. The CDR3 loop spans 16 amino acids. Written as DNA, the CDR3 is TGTGCCAGCAGCTTACCGCCGATTTCGCTAAACACTGAAGCTTTCTTT. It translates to CASSLPPISLNTEAFF.

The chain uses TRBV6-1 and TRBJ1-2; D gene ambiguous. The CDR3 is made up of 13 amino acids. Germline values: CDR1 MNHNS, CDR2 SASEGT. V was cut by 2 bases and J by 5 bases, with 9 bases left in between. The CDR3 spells CASSETGDYGYTF. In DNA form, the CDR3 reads TGTGCCAGCAGTGAAACCGGAGATTATGGCTACACCTTC.

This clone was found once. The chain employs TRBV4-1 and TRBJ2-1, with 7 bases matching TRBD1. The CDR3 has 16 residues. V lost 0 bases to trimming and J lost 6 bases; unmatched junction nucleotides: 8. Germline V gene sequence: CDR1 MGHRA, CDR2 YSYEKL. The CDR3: CASSQEGTVRANEQFF. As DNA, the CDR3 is TGCGCCAGCAGCCAAGAGGGGACAGTGAGGGCCAATGAGCAGTTCTTC.

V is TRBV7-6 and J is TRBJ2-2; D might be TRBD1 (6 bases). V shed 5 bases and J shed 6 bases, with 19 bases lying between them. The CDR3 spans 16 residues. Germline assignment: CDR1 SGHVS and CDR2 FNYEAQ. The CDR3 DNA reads TGTGCCAGCAGCCCTAAAACAGGGAAAGGGTCCGGGGAGCTGTTTTTT. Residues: CASSPKTGKGSGELFF.

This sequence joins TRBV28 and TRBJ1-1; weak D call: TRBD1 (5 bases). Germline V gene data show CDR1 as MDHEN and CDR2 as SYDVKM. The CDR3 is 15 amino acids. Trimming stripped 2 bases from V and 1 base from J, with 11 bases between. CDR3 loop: CASSLTGPRNTEAFF. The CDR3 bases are TGTGCCAGCAGTTTAACGGGACCGAGGAACACTGAAGCTTTCTTT. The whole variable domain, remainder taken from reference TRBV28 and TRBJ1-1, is DVKVTQSSRYLVKRTGEKVFLECVQDMDHENMFWYRQDPGLGLRLIYFSYDVKMKEKGDIPEGYSVSREKKERFSLILESASTNQTSMYLCASSLTGPRNTEAFFGQGTRLTVV.

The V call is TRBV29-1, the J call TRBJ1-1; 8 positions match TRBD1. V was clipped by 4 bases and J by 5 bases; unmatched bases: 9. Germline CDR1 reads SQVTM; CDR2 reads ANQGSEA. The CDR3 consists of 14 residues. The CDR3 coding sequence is TGCAGCGTTGGCCCGACAGGGGCGAGGACTGAAGCTTTCTTT. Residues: CSVGPTGARTEAFF.

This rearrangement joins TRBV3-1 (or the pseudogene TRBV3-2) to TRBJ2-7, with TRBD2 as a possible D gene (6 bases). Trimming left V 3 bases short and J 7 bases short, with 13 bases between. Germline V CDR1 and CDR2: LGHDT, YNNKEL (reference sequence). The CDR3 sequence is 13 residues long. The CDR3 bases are TGTGCCAGCAGCCATCCCCAGGCGGGGGAGCAGTACTTC. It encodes CASSHPQAGEQYF.

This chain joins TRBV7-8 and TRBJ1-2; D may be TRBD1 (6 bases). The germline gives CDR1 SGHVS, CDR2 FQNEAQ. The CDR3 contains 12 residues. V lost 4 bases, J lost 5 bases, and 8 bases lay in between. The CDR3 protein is CASSSQGYGYTF. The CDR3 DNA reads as TGTGCCAGCAGCTCCCAGGGGTATGGCTACACCTTC.

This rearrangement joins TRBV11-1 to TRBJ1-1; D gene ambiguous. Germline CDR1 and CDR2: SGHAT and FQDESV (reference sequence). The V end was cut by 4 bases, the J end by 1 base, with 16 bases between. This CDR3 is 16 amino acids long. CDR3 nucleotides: TGTGCCAGCAGCTCCACGAGACGAGAAGCGAACACTGAAGCTTTCTTT. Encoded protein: CASSSTRREANTEAFF.

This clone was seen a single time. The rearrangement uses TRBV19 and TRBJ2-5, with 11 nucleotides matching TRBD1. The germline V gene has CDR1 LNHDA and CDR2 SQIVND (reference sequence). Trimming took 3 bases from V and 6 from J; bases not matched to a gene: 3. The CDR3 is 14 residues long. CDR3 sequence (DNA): TGTGCCAGTAGTATCGGGACAGGGGGTAAGACCCAGTACTTC. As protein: CASSIGTGGKTQYF.

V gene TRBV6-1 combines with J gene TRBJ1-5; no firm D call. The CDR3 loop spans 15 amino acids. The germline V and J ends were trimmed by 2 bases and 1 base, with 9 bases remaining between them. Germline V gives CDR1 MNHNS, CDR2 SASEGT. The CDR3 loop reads CASSEFLLSNQPQHF. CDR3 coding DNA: TGTGCCAGCAGTGAATTTTTGTTGAGCAATCAGCCCCAGCATTTT.

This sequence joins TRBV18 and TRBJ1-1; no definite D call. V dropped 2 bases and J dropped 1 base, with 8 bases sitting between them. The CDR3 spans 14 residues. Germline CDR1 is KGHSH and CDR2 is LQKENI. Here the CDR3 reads CASSPVLGNTEAFF. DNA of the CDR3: TGTGCCAGCTCACCAGTCCTGGGGAACACTGAAGCTTTCTTT.

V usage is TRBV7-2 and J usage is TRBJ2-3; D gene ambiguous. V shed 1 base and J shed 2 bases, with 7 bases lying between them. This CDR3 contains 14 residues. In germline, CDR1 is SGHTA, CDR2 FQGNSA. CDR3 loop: CASSLVLLTDTQYF. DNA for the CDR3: TGTGCCAGCAGCTTAGTTTTACTCACAGATACGCAGTATTTT.

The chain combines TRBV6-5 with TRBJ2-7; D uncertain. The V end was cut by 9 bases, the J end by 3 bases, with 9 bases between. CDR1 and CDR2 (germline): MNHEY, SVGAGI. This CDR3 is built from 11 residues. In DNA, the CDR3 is TGTGCCAGTCAAAACCTCTACGAGCAGTACTTC. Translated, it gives CASQNLYEQYF.

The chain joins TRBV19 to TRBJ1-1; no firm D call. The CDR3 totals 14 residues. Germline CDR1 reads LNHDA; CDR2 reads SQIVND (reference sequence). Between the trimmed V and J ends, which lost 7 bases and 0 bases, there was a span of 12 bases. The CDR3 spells CASTQPGMNTEAFF. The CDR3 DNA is TGTGCCAGTACCCAACCGGGGATGAACACTGAAGCTTTCTTT.

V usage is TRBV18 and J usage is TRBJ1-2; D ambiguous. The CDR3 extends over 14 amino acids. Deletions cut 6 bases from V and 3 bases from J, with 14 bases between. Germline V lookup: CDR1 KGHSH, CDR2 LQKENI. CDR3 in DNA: TGTGCCAGCTCCCTTCTAACGAGGGACTATGGCTACACCTTC. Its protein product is CASSLLTRDYGYTF.

The CDR3 bases are TGTGCCAGCTCACCACTTACAGGCTCAAACTCTGAAGCTTTCTTT. This sequence encodes CASSPLTGSNSEAFF. V is TRBV18 and J is TRBJ1-1; D may be TRBD1 (5 bases). Germline loops: CDR1 KGHSH, CDR2 LQKENI. The V gene lost 1 base and the J gene lost 6 bases, with 15 bases spanning the gap. The CDR3 spans 15 residues.

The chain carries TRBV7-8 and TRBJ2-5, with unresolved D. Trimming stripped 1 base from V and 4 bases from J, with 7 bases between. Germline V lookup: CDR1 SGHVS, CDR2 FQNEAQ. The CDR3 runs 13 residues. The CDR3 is CASSLGLGETQYF. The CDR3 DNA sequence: TGTGCCAGCAGCTTAGGCCTGGGAGAGACCCAGTACTTC.

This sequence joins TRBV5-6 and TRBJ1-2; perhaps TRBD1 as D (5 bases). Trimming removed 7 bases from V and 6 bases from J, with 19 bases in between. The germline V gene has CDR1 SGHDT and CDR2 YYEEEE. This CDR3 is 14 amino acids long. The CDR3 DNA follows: TGTGCCAGCTGGGAATCGGGGGGTCCCCATGGCTACACCTTC. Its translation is CASWESGGPHGYTF. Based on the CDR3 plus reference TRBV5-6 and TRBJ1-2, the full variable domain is DAGVTQSPTHLIKTRGQQVTLRCSPKSGHDTVSWYQQALGQGPQFIFQYYEEEERQRGNFPDRFSGHQFPNYSSELNVNALLLGDSALYLCASWESGGPHGYTFGSGTRLTVV.